Below, 18 T cell receptor beta chains from the same sample are listed, as sequenced in a study of cytomegalovirus exposure and HLA in healthy donors. The table came from immunoSEQ multiplex PCR; TCRdb's copy has only in-frame clones and leaves some out. The sample has some 230,000 clones; 85% to 95% are singletons. The sample comprised PBMCs. Every receptor here comes from a young woman in good health and CMV-seronegative.

J is TRBJ2-7 and V is TRBV7-8; maybe TRBD2 (6 bases). The CDR3 is made up of 15 amino acids. CDR1 and CDR2 (germline): SGHVS, FQNEAQ. V lost 5 bases and J 6 bases, leaving 20 bases between the germline ends. CDR3 residues: CASSPGRGRGSEQYF. CDR3 sequence (DNA): TGTGCCAGCAGCCCGGGTCGGGGACGGGGGAGCGAGCAGTACTTC.

The V gene is TRBV10-1, the J gene TRBJ1-2; TRBD1 matches at 11 bases. V lost 4 bases, J lost 8 bases, and 6 bases stayed unmatched. Germline-derived CDR1 and CDR2 are WNHNN and SYGVQD (reference sequence). The CDR3 is 14 amino acids. This CDR3 reads CASSGEGQGGGYTF. DNA of the CDR3: TGCGCCAGCAGTGGTGAGGGACAGGGGGGGGGCTACACCTTC.

The V gene is TRBV6-5, the J gene TRBJ2-7, with TRBD2 matching over 10 bases. The trim removed 5 bases at V and 5 bases at J, leaving 6 bases unmatched. The CDR3 totals 14 residues. Germline CDR1 MNHEY, CDR2 SVGAGI. CDR3 DNA sequence: TGTGCCAGCAGTCCACTAGCGGGATTGGACGAGCAGTACTTC. Translating it yields CASSPLAGLDEQYF.

The CDR3 DNA reads TGTGCCTGGAGTACGTTCCCCCTAGCGGTCAATGAGCAGTTCTTC. This codes for CAWSTFPLAVNEQFF. The J gene is TRBJ2-1, the V gene TRBV30; 7 bases line up with TRBD2. The ends lost 2 bases at V and 6 bases at J; junction bases unmatched: 10. Germline values: CDR1 GTSNPN, CDR2 SVGIG (reference sequence). There are 15 residues in the CDR3.

The chain uses TRBV27 and TRBJ2-7; the D gene is possibly TRBD2 (5 bases). Trimming left V 2 bases short and J 0 bases short, with 20 bases between. From germline, CDR1 is MNHEY and CDR2 SMNVEV (reference sequence). The CDR3 is made up of 18 amino acids. CDR3 region: CASSLMGVAPGSSYEQYF. In nucleotides, the CDR3 is TGTGCCAGCAGTTTAATGGGAGTAGCGCCCGGTAGCTCCTACGAGCAGTACTTC.

The genes are TRBV7-2 and TRBJ2-7; 12 nucleotides match TRBD2. The CDR3 covers 15 residues. Per germline, CDR1 SGHTA and CDR2 FQGNSA. Trimming removed 0 bases from V and 6 bases from J; junction bases left unmatched: 3. CDR3 DNA: TGTGCCAGCAGCTTAGCCGGGGGACTAGCGGGCGAGCAGTACTTC. This encodes CASSLAGGLAGEQYF.

The chain has TRBV5-6 and TRBJ1-2; 7 bases align to TRBD1. This CDR3 has 13 amino acids. V lost 0 bases, J lost 10 bases, and 6 bases stayed unmatched. Germline CDR1 SGHDT, CDR2 YYEEEE. The CDR3 here is CASSLADDRDYTF. In DNA, the CDR3 is TGTGCCAGCAGCTTGGCCGATGACAGGGACTACACCTTC.

The chain combines TRBV21-1 with TRBJ2-7; the DNA was not used to check the table's D call, TRBD2. TRBV21-1 is designated a pseudogene. The CDR3 spans 17 residues. Here the CDR3 DNA reads TGTGCCAGCAGCTTGAAAAATGCGGGGGAAAGCTCCTACGAGCAGTACTTC. This translates into CASSLKNAGESSYEQYF.

This sequence joins TRBV6-1 and TRBJ2-5; perhaps TRBD2 as D (6 bases). Trimming took 11 bases from V and 5 from J, leaving 18 bases between them. The CDR3 totals 13 residues. Germline CDR1 and CDR2: MNHNS and SASEGT. The CDR3 sequence: CAGRSMGRETQYF. DNA of the CDR3: TGTGCCGGGAGGTCTATGGGGCGGGAGACCCAGTACTTC.

The chain recombines TRBV27 with TRBJ2-7; 9 bases line up with TRBD1. Trimming at V came to 5 bases and at J to 1 base, leaving 9 bases not matched to a gene. The CDR3 length is 16 residues. Germline CDR1 reads MNHEY; CDR2 reads SMNVEV (reference sequence). This CDR3 is CASSHFTGTGSYEQYF. The CDR3 nucleotides are TGTGCCAGCAGTCACTTTACCGGGACAGGGTCCTACGAGCAGTACTTC.

The chain recombines TRBV25-1 with TRBJ2-1; maybe TRBD1 (5 bases). Germline CDR1 reads MGHDK; CDR2 reads SYGVNS. V gave up 2 bases and J gave up 12 bases, with 26 bases separating them. This CDR3 is 17 amino acids long. The DNA for the CDR3 is TGTGCCAGCAGTGAAAGGGTTAACAGGATGAGTATTGGAAGGCAGTTCTTC. Amino acid sequence: CASSERVNRMSIGRQFF. Using reference TRBV25-1 and TRBJ2-1 for the parts outside the CDR3, the full variable domain is EADIYQTPRYLVIGTGKKITLECSQTMGHDKMYWYQQDPGMELHLIHYSYGVNSTEKGDLSSESTVSRIRTEHFPLTLESARPSHTSQYLCASSERVNRMSIGRQFFGPGTRLTVL.

The chain is built from TRBV12-2 and TRBJ2-5; the table's D call, TRBD1, was not checked against the DNA. TRBV12-2 is given as a pseudogene. The CDR3 consists of 15 residues. This CDR3 reads CASRPVGTGEETQYF. CDR3 coding DNA: TGTGCAAGTCGCCCCGTGGGTACAGGGGAAGAGACCCAGTACTTC.

This chain uses TRBV5-1 with TRBJ2-5, with 10 bases aligning to TRBD2. CDR1 and CDR2 (germline): SGHRS, YFSETQ. CDR3 length: 17 residues. Trimming removed 5 bases from V and 1 base from J; junction bases left unmatched: 11. CDR3 region: CASRMMPSGSGQETQYF. For the CDR3, the DNA is TGCGCCAGCAGAATGATGCCTAGCGGGAGTGGCCAAGAGACCCAGTACTTC.

A single count supports this clone. This chain joins TRBV30 and TRBJ1-2; TRBD1 matches at 10 bases. The CDR3 runs 13 residues. V lost 3 bases, J lost 6 bases, and 4 bases stayed unmatched. Germline V gene sequence: CDR1 GTSNPN, CDR2 SVGIG (reference sequence). The CDR3 DNA reads as TGTGCCTGGAGCCTGGGACAGGGGAATGGCTACACCTTC. Amino acid sequence: CAWSLGQGNGYTF.

This clone was seen only once. The rearrangement links TRBV18 to TRBJ1-2; tentative D call: TRBD1 (5 bases). Germline-derived CDR1 and CDR2 are KGHSH and LQKENI. The CDR3 consists of 14 residues. Trimming removed 8 bases at V and 5 bases at J, with 18 bases between. CDR3 in amino acids: CASGGSGGNYGYTF. In DNA form, the CDR3 reads TGTGCCAGCGGCGGAAGCGGGGGAAATTATGGCTACACCTTC.

This sequence joins TRBV5-1 and TRBJ2-2; D remains unclear. V was trimmed by 0 bases and J by 2 bases, leaving 8 bases between them. This CDR3 is built from 15 residues. Germline V CDR1 and CDR2: SGHRS, YFSETQ. The CDR3 loop reads CASSLAVRNTGELFF. In DNA form, the CDR3 reads TGCGCCAGCAGCTTGGCCGTGCGTAACACCGGGGAGCTGTTTTTT. Supplemented by reference TRBV5-1 and TRBJ2-2, the full variable domain reads KAGVTQTPRYLIKTRGQQVTLSCSPISGHRSVSWYQQTPGQGLQFLFEYFSETQRNKGNFPGRFSGRQFSNSRSEMNVSTLELGDSALYLCASSLAVRNTGELFFGEGSRLTVL.

V usage is TRBV5-6 and J usage is TRBJ1-1; TRBD1 might be the D (5 bases). This CDR3 contains 14 residues. V lost 0 bases and J 4 bases, leaving 10 bases between the germline ends. Germline CDR1 and CDR2: SGHDT and YYEEEE. The CDR3 DNA sequence: TGTGCCAGCAGCTTGGTCGGGGGTGGCACTGAAGCTTTCTTT. This gives the protein CASSLVGGGTEAFF.

The V gene is TRBV30, the J gene TRBJ1-5, with D hard to call. Trimming took off 2 bases at V and 2 bases at J, with 4 bases between the two ends. This CDR3 has 12 residues. The germline V gene encodes CDR1 GTSNPN and CDR2 SVGIG (reference sequence). CDR3 coding DNA: TGTGCCTGGAGTTCTGGCAATCAGCCCCAGCATTTT. It translates to CAWSSGNQPQHF. Supplemented by reference TRBV30 and TRBJ1-5, the full variable domain reads SQTIHQWPATLVQPVGSPLSLECTVEGTSNPNLYWYRQAAGRGLQLLFYSVGIGQISSEVPQNLSASRPQDRQFILSSKKLLLSDSGFYLCAWSSGNQPQHFGDGTRLSIL.